The 21 T cell receptor beta chains below come from one sample, sequenced in a study of tumor and adjacent non-tumor tissue in lung cancer. A modified ARM-PCR protocol with three rounds of nested PCR amplified TCRbeta. TCRdb itself ran the multiplex PCR reads through MiXCR, one entry per CDR3 protein. Counted here are around 99,000 distinct CDR3 sequences, approximately 71% occurring once; the ten biggest clones make up approximately 35%. No cell sorting was done before RNA was extracted from the tissue. Sequenced sample: lung tumor tissue. Every receptor here comes from a woman between 55 and 75 years old with non-small cell lung cancer.

Worth noting for this clonotype: The germline gene is not matched at one end of the junction; a read error may be the cause. The J gene is TRBJ1-3, the V gene TRBV11-3; D is unresolved. Germline V gives CDR1 SGHNT, CDR2 YENEEA. The CDR3 runs 13 residues. CDR3 DNA: TGTGCTAGCCGGGAGGACTCTAGAAACACCATATATTTT. This translates into CASREDSRNTIYF.

Regarding this clonotype: An end of the junction differs from the germline gene, which may be a read error. The chain has TRBV11-2 and TRBJ2-1; D is ambiguous. This CDR3 has 14 residues. The germline V gene has CDR1 SGHAT and CDR2 FQNNGV. The CDR3 spells CAISLDGAYNEQFF. CDR3 DNA sequence: TGTGCCATCAGCTTAGATGGCGCCTACAATGAGCAGTTCTTC.

With respect to this clonotype: With a much larger clone just one base away, this may be a read error. Written as DNA, the CDR3 is TGTGTCAGCAGTTACGACAGGCCCTACGAGCAGTACTTC. Amino acid sequence: CVSSYDRPYEQYF. The V gene is TRBV6-6, the J gene TRBJ2-7, with D possibly being TRBD1 (6 bases). CDR1 and CDR2 from the germline V gene are MNHNY and SVGAGI (reference sequence). This CDR3 is built from 13 residues.

A word on this clonotype: One end of the junction is discordant with germline, which a read error may explain. The V call is TRBV5-1, the J call TRBJ1-4, with no clear D. This CDR3 spans 13 amino acids. In germline, CDR1 is SGHRS, CDR2 YFSETQ. As DNA, the CDR3 is TGCGCCAGCAGTGTACGACTTGACGAAAAACCGTTTTTT. Its translation is CASSVRLDEKPFF.

In its sample, this clonotype was seen a few times. The junction departs from germline at one end; a sequencing error may be responsible. This sequence joins TRBV6-2 or TRBV6-3 and TRBJ2-5; D is possibly TRBD1 or TRBD2 (6 bases each). This CDR3 is 12 amino acids long. Looked up from germline, CDR1 is MNHEY and CDR2 is SVGEGT. CDR3 bases: TGTGTCAGCAGCTGGGGGGCGGAGACCCAGTACTTC. Translation: CVSSWGAETQYF.

About this clonotype: A junction end diverges from the germline sequence, so it may reflect a read error. The gene calls are TRBV11-2 and TRBJ1-2; D not certain. CDR3 length: 17 residues. Germline V lookup: CDR1 SGHAT, CDR2 FQNNGV. The CDR3 region has the DNA TGCGCCAGCAGCATATTACATGCAGGAGGATCTATATATGGCTACACCTTC. This codes for CASSILHAGGSIYGYTF.

Regarding this clonotype: The CDR3 does not close with the conserved phenylalanine or tryptophan, likely indicating a read error. The chain combines TRBV6-1 with TRBJ1-5; D is undetermined. Looked up from germline, CDR1 is MNHNS and CDR2 is SASEGT. The length of the CDR3 is 15 residues. Trimming shortened V by 3 bases and J by 5 bases, and 14 bases separated the two germline ends. CDR3 region: CASSEVDRNHQPQHS. CDR3 DNA sequence: TGTGCCAGCAGTGAGGTCGATAGGAATCATCAGCCCCAGCATTCT.

About this clonotype: The CDR3 ends on some other residue instead of the conserved phenylalanine or tryptophan, so this is likely a read error. This chain joins TRBV11-1 and TRBJ2-3; D possibly corresponds to TRBD2 (7 bases). Germline V gene data show CDR1 as SGHAT and CDR2 as FQDESV (reference sequence). The CDR3 contains 15 residues. The CDR3 coding sequence is TGTACCAGCAGCTCGACGGGGGGCCCCCCAGATACGCAGTATTCT. It yields the protein CTSSSTGGPPDTQYS.

Turning to this clonotype: Germline is not matched at one junction end, which may reflect a read error. The chain joins TRBV11-2 to TRBJ2-5; D is unclear. This CDR3 has 14 residues. Germline V gene data show CDR1 as SGHAT and CDR2 as FQNNGV. CDR3 sequence (DNA): TGTGCCAGCAGCTTGAACAGAGACCAAGAGACCCTGTACTTC. Protein sequence: CASSLNRDQETLYF.

J is TRBJ2-7 and V is TRBV6-5, with D possibly matching TRBD1 (6 bases). Trimming took off 6 bases at V and 7 bases at J, with 19 bases between the two ends. Germline lookup yields CDR1 MNHEY and CDR2 SVGAGI. There are 14 residues in the CDR3. CDR3: CASRPTGSTEEQYF. CDR3 nucleotide sequence: TGTGCCAGCAGACCGACAGGATCTACGGAGGAGCAGTACTTC.

Notes on this clonotype: Germline is not matched at one junction end, which may reflect a read error. V is TRBV4-2 and J is TRBJ2-5; the match to TRBD2 covers 12 bases. The length of the CDR3 is 17 residues. From germline, CDR1 is LGHNA and CDR2 YNFKEQ. In DNA, the CDR3 is TGTGTCAGCGGCCAAACCCCACTAGCGGGGGGAAAAGAGACCCAGTACTTC. Amino acid sequence: CVSGQTPLAGGKETQYF.

In regard to this clonotype: A read error is likely, as this CDR3 ends without the conserved phenylalanine or tryptophan. The CDR3 DNA follows: TGCAGTGCTGAGGCAGGGGGAATCTATGGCTACACCCAC. This encodes CSAEAGGIYGYTH. The V call is TRBV20-1, the J call TRBJ1-2, with 7 positions matching TRBD1. The CDR3 totals 13 residues. Germline CDR1 reads DFQATT; CDR2 reads SNEGSKA (reference sequence). J gave up 4 bases and V 5 bases, and 7 bases lay outside the gene matches.

Turning to this clonotype: A read error may explain this, as a much larger clone is one base away. The gene calls are TRBV5-5 and TRBJ1-5, with D unresolved. The CDR3 is 15 amino acids. Germline V lookup: CDR1 SGHKS, CDR2 YYEKEE (reference sequence). CDR3 sequence reads: CTSSLGTSSNQPQHF. The CDR3 DNA sequence: TGTACCAGCAGCCTTGGAACTTCGAGCAATCAGCCCCAGCATTTT.

Concerning this clonotype itself: One end of the junction varies from germline; a read error may be responsible. This chain links TRBV19 with TRBJ2-3; 10 positions agree with TRBD2. The CDR3 spans 15 residues. The germline V gene encodes CDR1 LNHDA and CDR2 SQIVND (reference sequence). The CDR3 region has the DNA TGTGCCAGTAGTACGGGACTAGCGAGACCAGATACGCAGTGTTTT. Translated: CASSTGLARPDTQCF.

A remark on this clonotype: Being one base from a much bigger clone, this may be a read error. The gene calls are TRBV20-1 and TRBJ1-6; D remains ambiguous. The CDR3 has 12 amino acids. Looked up from germline, CDR1 is DFQATT and CDR2 is SNEGSKA (reference sequence). V was trimmed by 3 bases and J by 7 bases, leaving 7 bases between them. CDR3 region: CSARTFNSPLHF. Here the CDR3 DNA reads TGCAGTGCTAGGACCTTCAATTCACCCCTCCACTTT.

This clonotype has a single count. No conserved phenylalanine or tryptophan is present at the end of the CDR3, so a read error is the likely explanation. The chain combines TRBV6-2 or TRBV6-3 with TRBJ1-1; 7 bases align to TRBD1. With V trimmed by 6 bases and J by 5 bases, 9 bases remained unmatched. CDR1 is MNHEY and CDR2 is SVGEGT in the germline V gene. The CDR3 has 14 residues. This chain's CDR3 is CASSPQGIVTEAFI. The CDR3 nucleotides read TGTGCCAGCAGCCCACAGGGGATTGTTACTGAAGCTTTCATT.

As to this clonotype: Compared with germline, one end of the junction differs, possibly owing to a read error. The V and J genes are TRBV11-2 and TRBJ2-7; a weak D match, TRBD1 (6 bases). This CDR3 region has 14 residues. The germline gives CDR1 SGHAT, CDR2 FQNNGV. The CDR3 here is CASTLTTRTAEQYF. The CDR3 coding sequence is TGTGCCAGCACCTTAACCACCAGGACAGCCGAGCAGTACTTC.

The gene calls are TRBV11-2 and TRBJ2-7; tentative D call: TRBD2 (5 bases). The germline V gene encodes CDR1 SGHAT and CDR2 FQNNGV. The V end was cut by 5 bases, the J end by 9 bases, with 17 bases between. This CDR3 is built from 13 residues. CDR3 nucleotide sequence: TGTGCCAGCAGCCCGTCGACGGAAGGAGGGCAGTACTTC. Translating gives CASSPSTEGGQYF.

With regard to this clonotype: Since a much larger clone is just one base distant, this may be a read error. The genes are TRBV28 and TRBJ2-3; 7 nucleotides agree with TRBD2. The CDR3 loop spans 14 amino acids. Germline V gives CDR1 MDHEN, CDR2 SYDVKM. The CDR3 here is CSSSPGGSTDTQYF. In DNA form, the CDR3 reads TGTTCCAGCAGTCCCGGGGGGTCGACAGATACGCAGTATTTT.

V usage is TRBV11-2 and J usage is TRBJ2-7; 7 nucleotides agree with TRBD1. Looked up from germline, CDR1 is SGHAT and CDR2 is FQNNGV. The CDR3 length is 15 residues. The junction had 5 bases not matched to a gene; V was cut back by 1 base and J by 2 bases. CDR3 DNA: TGTGCCAGCAGCTTAGGGACAGGAGTTACCTACGAGCAGTACTTC. Translated: CASSLGTGVTYEQYF.

By its share, this clonotype is medium-sized (0.01 to 0.1%). The chain carries TRBV11-3 and TRBJ2-7, with a weak D call TRBD2 (6 bases). CDR3 length: 14 amino acids. CDR1 and CDR2 (germline): SGHNT, YENEEA. V lost 3 bases, J lost 7 bases, and 16 bases lay in between. CDR3: CASSLDYSAREQYF. CDR3 nucleotides: TGTGCCAGCAGCTTGGACTATTCCGCTAGAGAGCAGTACTTC.